This T cell receptor (beta chain) is from a study of early T cells in non-severe SARS-CoV-2 infection. Germline V gene lookup returns CDR1 MNHEY and CDR2 SVGAGI. The CDR3 consists of 15 residues. The V end lost 2 bases, the J end lost 1 base, and 11 bases lay between the germline ends. Molecules of cDNA were individually given unique molecular identifiers that were attached to them. Using its own MiXCR run on the 5' RACE reads, TCRdb lists one record per CDR3 protein. The table includes approximately 66,000 distinct CDR3 sequences, 9.5% to 15% detected once. The specimen sequenced was whole blood. This TCR came from an adult who was a healthcare worker with PCR-confirmed SARS-CoV-2 infection or an uninfected control (not recorded which). This sequence joins TRBV6-5 and TRBJ1-1; D gene ambiguous. CDR3 in DNA: TGTGCCAGCAGTTACGAGGGAAGGTGGAACACTGAAGCTTTCTTT. As protein: CASSYEGRWNTEAFF.